This record concerns one T cell receptor beta chain sequence. The data stem from a study of blood T cells in healthy people across ages. Alongside a J-beta primer mix, a sample-barcoded 5' primer served in a second PCR lasting about 7 to 11 cycles. TCRdb called the 5' RACE reads again in MiXCR, with one record for every CDR3 protein. The sample comprises roughly 1.5 million distinct CDR3 sequences, approximately 42% of which are singletons, and about 4% rests with the top ten. Germline V gene data show CDR1 as SGDLS and CDR2 as YYNGEE. The length of the CDR3 is 17 residues. The V segment lost 5 bases and the J segment 8 bases; nucleotides outside the gene matches: 17.

The sequenced material came from blood. The sequence was obtained from a woman younger than 30 in good health. V and J are TRBV9 and TRBJ2-1, with 9 bases lining up with TRBD2. CDR3 in DNA: TGTGCCAGCAGTCTGGGGAGGGGACTAGCAGCGGTCGATGAGCAGTTCTTC. Protein: CASSLGRGLAAVDEQFF.